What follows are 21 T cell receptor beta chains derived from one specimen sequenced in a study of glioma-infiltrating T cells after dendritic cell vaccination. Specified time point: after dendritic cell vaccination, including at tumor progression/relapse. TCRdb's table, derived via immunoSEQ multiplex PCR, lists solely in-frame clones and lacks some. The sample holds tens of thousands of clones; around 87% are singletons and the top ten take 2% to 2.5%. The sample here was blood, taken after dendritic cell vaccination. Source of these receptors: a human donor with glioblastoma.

CDR3: CASSPTLQTTPGYTF. In nucleotides, the CDR3 is TGTGCCAGCAGTCCAACCCTACAGACAACTCCCGGCTACACCTTC. This sequence joins TRBV28 and TRBJ1-2; D not certain. The CDR3 length is 15 residues. V shed 5 bases and J shed 8 bases, with 21 bases lying between them. The germline gives CDR1 MDHEN, CDR2 SYDVKM.

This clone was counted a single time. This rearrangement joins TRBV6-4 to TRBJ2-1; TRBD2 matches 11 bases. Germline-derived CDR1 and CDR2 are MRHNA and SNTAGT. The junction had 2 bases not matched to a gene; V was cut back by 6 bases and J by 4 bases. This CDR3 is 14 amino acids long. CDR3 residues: CASSLAGGYNEQFF. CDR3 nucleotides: TGTGCCAGCAGCCTAGCGGGGGGTTACAATGAGCAGTTCTTC.

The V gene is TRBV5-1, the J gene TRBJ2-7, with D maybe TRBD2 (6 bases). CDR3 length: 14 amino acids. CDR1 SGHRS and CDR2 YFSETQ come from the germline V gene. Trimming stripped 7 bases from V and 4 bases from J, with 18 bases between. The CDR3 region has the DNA TGCGCCAGCTCCCCTAGCGTTGGCGGTTACGAGCAGTACTTC. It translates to CASSPSVGGYEQYF.

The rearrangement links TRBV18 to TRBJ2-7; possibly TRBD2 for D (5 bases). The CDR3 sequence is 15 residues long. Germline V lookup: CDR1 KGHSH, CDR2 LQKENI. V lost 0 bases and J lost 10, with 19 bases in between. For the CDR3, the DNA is TGTGCCAGCTCACCACCGGGTCTAGCCCGAGAGATTCAGTACTTC. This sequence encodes CASSPPGLAREIQYF.

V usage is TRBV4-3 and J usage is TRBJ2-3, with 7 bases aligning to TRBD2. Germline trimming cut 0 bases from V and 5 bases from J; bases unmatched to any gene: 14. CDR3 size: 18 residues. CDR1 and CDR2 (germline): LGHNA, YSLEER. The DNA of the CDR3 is TGCGCCAGCAGCCAAGATGGAGTTCTAGCGGATTTCGGAGATACGCAGTATTTT. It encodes CASSQDGVLADFGDTQYF.

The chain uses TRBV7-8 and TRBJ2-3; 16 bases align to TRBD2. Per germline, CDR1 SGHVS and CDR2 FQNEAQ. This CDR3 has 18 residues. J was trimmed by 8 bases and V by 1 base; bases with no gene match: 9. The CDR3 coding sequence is TGTGCCAGCAGCTTAGTCTATGGGACTAGCGGGAGGGGGGTTACGCAGTATTTT. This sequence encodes CASSLVYGTSGRGVTQYF.

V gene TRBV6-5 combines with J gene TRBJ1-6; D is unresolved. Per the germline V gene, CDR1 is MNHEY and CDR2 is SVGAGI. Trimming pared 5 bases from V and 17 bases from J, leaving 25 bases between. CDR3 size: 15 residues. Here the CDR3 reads CASSPQSLGRGGIHF. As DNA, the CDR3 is TGTGCCAGCAGTCCACAATCCCTGGGCCGGGGTGGCATCCACTTT.

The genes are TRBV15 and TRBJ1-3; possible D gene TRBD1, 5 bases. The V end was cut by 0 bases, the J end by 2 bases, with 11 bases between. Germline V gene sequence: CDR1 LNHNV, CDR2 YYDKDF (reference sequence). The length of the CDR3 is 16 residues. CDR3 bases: TGTGCCACCAGCAGAGATCCCAGGGTCACTGGAAACACCATATATTTT. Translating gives CATSRDPRVTGNTIYF.

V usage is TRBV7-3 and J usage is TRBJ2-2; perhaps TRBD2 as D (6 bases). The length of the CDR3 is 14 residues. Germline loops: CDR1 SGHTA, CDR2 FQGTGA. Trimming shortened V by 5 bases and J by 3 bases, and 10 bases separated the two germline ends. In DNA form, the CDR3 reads TGTGCCAGCAGCCGTAGCGGTTACACCGGGGAGCTGTTTTTT. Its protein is CASSRSGYTGELFF.

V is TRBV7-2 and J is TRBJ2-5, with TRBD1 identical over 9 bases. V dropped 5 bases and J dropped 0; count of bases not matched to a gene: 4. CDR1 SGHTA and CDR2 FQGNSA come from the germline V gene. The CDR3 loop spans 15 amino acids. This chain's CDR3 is CASSTGQGYQETQYF. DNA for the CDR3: TGTGCCAGCAGCACCGGACAGGGGTACCAAGAGACCCAGTACTTC.

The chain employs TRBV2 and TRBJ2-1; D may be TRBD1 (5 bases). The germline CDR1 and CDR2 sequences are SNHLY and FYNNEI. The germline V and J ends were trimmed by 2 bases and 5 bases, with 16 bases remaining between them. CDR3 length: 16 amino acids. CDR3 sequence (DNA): TGTGCCAGCAGTGAAAGGGGTTGGCAGGGCAACAATGAGCAGTTCTTC. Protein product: CASSERGWQGNNEQFF.

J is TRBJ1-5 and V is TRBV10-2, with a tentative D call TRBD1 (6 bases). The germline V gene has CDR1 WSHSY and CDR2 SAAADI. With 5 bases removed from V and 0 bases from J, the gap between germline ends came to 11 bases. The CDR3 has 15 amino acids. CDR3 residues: CASSPGDHSNQPQHF. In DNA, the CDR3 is TGCGCCAGCAGTCCAGGGGACCATAGCAATCAGCCCCAGCATTTT.

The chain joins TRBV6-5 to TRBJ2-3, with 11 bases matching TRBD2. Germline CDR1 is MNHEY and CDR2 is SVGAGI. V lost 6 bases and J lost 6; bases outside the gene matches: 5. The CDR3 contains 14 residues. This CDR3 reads CASSRTSGRDTQYF. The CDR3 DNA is TGTGCCAGCAGCCGGACTAGCGGGCGCGATACGCAGTATTTT.

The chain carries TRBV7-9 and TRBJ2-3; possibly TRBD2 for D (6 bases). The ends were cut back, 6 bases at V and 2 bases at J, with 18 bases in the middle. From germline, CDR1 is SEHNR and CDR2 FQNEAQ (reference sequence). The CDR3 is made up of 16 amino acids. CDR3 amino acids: CASSVRLEFPTDTQYF. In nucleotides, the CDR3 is TGTGCCAGCAGTGTCCGACTAGAATTTCCCACAGATACGCAGTATTTT.

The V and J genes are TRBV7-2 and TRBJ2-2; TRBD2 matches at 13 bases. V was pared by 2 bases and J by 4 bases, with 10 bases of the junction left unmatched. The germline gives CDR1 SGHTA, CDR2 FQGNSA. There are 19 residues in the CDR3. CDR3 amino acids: CASSLFGGLAGPLTGELFF. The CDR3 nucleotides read TGTGCCAGCAGCTTATTCGGGGGACTAGCGGGGCCCCTCACCGGGGAGCTGTTTTTT.

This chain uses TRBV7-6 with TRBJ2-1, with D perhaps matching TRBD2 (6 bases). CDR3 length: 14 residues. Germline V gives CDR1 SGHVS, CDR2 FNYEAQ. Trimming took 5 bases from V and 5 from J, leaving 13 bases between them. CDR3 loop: CASSPKGGHNEQFF. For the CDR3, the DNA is TGTGCCAGCAGCCCTAAGGGAGGACACAATGAGCAGTTCTTC.

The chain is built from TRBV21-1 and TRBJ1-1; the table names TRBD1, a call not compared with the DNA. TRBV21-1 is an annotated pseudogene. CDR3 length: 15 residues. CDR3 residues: CASSKEPTGNTEAFF. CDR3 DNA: TGTGCCAGCAGCAAGGAACCGACAGGGAACACTGAAGCTTTCTTT.

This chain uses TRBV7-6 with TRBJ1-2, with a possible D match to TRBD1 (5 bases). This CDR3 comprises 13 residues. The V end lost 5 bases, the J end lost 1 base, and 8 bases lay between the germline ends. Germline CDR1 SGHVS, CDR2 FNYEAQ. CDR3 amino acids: CASSPDSNYGYTF. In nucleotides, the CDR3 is TGTGCCAGCAGCCCCGACAGTAACTATGGCTACACCTTC. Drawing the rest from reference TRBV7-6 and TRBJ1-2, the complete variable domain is GAGVSQSPRYKVTKRGQDVALRCDPISGHVSLYWYRQALGQGPEFLTYFNYEAQQDKSGLPNDRFSAERPEGSISTLTIQRTEQRDSAMYRCASSPDSNYGYTFGSGTRLTVV.

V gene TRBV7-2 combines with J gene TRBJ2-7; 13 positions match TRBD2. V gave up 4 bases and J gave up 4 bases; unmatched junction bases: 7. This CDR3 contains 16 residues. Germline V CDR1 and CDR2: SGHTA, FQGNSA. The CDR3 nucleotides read TGTGCCAGCAGCTCATCCGGGACTAGCGGGAAATACGAGCAGTACTTC. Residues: CASSSSGTSGKYEQYF.

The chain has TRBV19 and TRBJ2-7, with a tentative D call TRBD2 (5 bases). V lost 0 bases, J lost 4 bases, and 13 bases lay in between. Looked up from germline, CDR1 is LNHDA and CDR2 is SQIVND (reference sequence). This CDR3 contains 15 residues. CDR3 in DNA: TGTGCCAGTAGTATAGAAGCGGACTTCGAATACGAGCAGTACTTC. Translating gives CASSIEADFEYEQYF.

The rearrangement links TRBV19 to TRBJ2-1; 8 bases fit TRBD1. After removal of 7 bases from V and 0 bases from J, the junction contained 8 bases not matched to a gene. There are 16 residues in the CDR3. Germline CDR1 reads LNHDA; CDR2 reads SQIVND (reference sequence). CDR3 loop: CASTGGEGLSYNEQFF. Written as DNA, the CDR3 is TGTGCCAGTACAGGGGGCGAGGGACTCTCCTACAATGAGCAGTTCTTC.